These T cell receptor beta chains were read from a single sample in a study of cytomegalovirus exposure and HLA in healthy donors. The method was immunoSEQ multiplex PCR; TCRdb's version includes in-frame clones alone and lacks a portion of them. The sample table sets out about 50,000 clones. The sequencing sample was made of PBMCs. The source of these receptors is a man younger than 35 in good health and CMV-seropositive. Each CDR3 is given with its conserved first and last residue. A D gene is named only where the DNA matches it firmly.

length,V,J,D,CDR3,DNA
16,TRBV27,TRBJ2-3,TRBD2,CASRSGTSGITDTQYF,TGTGCCAGCAGGTCCGGGACTAGCGGGATCACAGATACGCAGTATTTT
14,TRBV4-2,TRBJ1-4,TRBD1,CASSSRQGPEKLFF,TGTGCCAGCAGCTCCCGACAGGGGCCCGAAAAACTGTTTTTT
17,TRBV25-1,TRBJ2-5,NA,CASSDALGADLQETQYF,TGTGCCAGCAGTGACGCCCTGGGGGCGGACCTGCAAGAGACCCAGTACTTC
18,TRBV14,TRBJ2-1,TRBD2,CASSHEMSSGSGRDEQFF,TGTGCCAGCAGCCACGAGATGTCTAGCGGGAGCGGGAGGGATGAGCAGTTCTTC
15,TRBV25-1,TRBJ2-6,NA,CASSSGRSGANVLTF,TGTGCCAGCAGTTCAGGCCGCTCTGGGGCCAACGTCCTGACTTTC
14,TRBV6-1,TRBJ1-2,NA,CASSELEEQGGYTF,TGTGCCAGCAGTGAATTAGAGGAGCAGGGGGGCTACACCTTC
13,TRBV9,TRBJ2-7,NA,CASSARPEGEQYF,TGTGCCAGCAGCGCGAGACCCGAGGGCGAGCAGTACTTC
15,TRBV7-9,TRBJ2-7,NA,CASSSLADGTYEQYF,TGTGCCAGCAGCTCACTAGCAGACGGAACCTACGAGCAGTACTTC
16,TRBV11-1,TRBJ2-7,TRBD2,CASSTPGTSGAYEQYF,TGTGCCAGCAGCACCCCCGGGACTAGCGGAGCCTACGAGCAGTACTTC
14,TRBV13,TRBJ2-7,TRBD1,CASSTTPGQGEQYF,TGTGCCAGCAGCACCACCCCAGGACAGGGAGAGCAGTACTTC
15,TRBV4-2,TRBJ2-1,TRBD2,CASSPGLAGAYEQFF,TGTGCCAGCAGCCCGGGACTAGCGGGAGCGTATGAGCAGTTCTTC
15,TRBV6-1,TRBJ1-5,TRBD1,CASSVDRGDGQPQHF,TGTGCCAGCAGTGTAGACAGGGGTGACGGTCAGCCCCAGCATTTT
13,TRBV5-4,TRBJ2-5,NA,CASRSQGGETQYF,TGTGCCAGCAGGTCACAGGGGGGGGAGACCCAGTACTTC
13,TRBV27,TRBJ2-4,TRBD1,CASSGTGKNIQYF,TGTGCCAGCTCCGGGACAGGCAAAAACATTCAGTACTTC
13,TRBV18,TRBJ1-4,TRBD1,CASSLTGEEKLFF,TGTGCCAGCTCACTAACAGGGGAGGAAAAACTGTTTTTT
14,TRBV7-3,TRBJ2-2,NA,CASSPKTPPGELFF,TGTGCCAGCAGCCCAAAGACTCCCCCCGGGGAGCTGTTTTTT
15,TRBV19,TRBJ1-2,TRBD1,CASSIEQGANYGYTF,TGTGCCAGTAGTATCGAACAGGGGGCTAACTATGGCTACACCTTC
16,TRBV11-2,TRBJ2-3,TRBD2,CASSLPLSGPRDTQYF,TGTGCCAGCAGCTTACCCCTTAGCGGGCCAAGAGATACGCAGTATTTT
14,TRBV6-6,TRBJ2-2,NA,CASSSQTITGELFF,TGTGCCAGCAGTTCGCAGACAATTACCGGGGAGCTGTTTTTT
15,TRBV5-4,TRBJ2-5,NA,CASSYEAVSVETQYF,TGTGCCAGCAGCTACGAAGCGGTTTCAGTGGAGACCCAGTACTTC
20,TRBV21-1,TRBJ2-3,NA,CASSKIIRASGRAGTDTQYF,TGTGCCAGCAGCAAGATAATCCGGGCTAGCGGGAGGGCGGGCACAGATACGCAGTATTTT
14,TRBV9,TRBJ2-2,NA,CASSNPGSTGELFF,TGTGCCAGCAGCAATCCAGGGTCCACCGGGGAGCTGTTTTTT
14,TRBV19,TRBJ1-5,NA,CASTSGERYQPQHF,TGTGCCAGTACGTCCGGAGAGAGATATCAGCCCCAGCATTTT
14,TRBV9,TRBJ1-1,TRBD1,CASSVKGASTEAFF,TGTGCCAGCAGCGTTAAGGGGGCTAGCACTGAAGCTTTCTTT
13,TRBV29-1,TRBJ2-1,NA,CSVTGLSYNEQFF,TGCAGCGTTACGGGACTCTCCTACAATGAGCAGTTCTTC
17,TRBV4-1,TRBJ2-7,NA,CASSKGAEGTSTYEQYF,TGCGCCAGCAGCAAGGGAGCAGAGGGCACTTCCACCTACGAGCAGTACTTC
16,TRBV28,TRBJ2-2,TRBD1,CASSIRTGGAAGELFF,TGTGCCAGCAGCATCCGGACAGGGGGCGCGGCCGGGGAGCTGTTTTTT
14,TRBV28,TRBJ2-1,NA,CASSLWDTGWEQFF,TGTGCCAGCAGTTTATGGGATACAGGTTGGGAGCAGTTCTTC